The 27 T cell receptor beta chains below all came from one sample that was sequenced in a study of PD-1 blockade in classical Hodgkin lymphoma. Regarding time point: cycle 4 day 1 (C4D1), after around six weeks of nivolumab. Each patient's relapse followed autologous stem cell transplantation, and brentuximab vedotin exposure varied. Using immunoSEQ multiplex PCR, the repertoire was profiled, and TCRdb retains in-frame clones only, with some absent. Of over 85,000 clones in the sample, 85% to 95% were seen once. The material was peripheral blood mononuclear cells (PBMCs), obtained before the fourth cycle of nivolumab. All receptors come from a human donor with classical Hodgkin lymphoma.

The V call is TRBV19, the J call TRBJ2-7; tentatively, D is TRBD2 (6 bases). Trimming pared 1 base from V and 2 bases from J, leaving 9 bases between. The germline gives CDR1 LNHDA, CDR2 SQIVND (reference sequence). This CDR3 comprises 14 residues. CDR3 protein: CASSIVSGTYEQYF. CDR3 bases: TGTGCCAGTAGTATAGTTAGCGGAACCTACGAGCAGTACTTC.

The CDR3 nucleotides read TGTGCCAGCAGCCCCCCCCAATACCGTATCATGTACAATGAGCAGTTCTTC. It specifies CASSPPQYRIMYNEQFF. The chain combines TRBV11-2 with TRBJ2-1; D remains ambiguous. The CDR3 extends over 17 amino acids. The ends were cut back, 5 bases at V and 4 bases at J, with 21 bases in the middle. Germline values: CDR1 SGHAT, CDR2 FQNNGV.

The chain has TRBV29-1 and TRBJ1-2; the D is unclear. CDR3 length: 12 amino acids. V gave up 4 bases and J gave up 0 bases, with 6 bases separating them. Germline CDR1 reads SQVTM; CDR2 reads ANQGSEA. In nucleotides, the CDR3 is TGCAGCGTTGTGCAGGCTAACTATGGCTACACCTTC. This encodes CSVVQANYGYTF.

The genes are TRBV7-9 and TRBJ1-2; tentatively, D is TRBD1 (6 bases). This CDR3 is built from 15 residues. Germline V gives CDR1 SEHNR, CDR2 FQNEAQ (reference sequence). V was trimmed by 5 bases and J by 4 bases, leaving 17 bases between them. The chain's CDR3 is CASSPGGGLGYGYTF. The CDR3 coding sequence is TGTGCCAGCAGCCCGGGGGGGGGCTTGGGCTATGGCTACACCTTC.

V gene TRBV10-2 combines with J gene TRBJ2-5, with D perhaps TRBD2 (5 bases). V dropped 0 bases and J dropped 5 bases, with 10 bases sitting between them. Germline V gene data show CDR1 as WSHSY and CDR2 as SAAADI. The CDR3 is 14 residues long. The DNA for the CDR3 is TGCGCCAGCAGTGAGTCGATAGCGTGGGAGACCCAGTACTTC. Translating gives CASSESIAWETQYF.

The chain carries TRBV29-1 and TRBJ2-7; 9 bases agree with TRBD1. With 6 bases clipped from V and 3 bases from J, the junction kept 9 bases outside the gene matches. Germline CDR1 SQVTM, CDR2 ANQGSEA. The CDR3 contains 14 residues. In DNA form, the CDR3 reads TGCAGCGTGCAGCGCCCGGGACAGGGCTACGAGCAGTACTTC. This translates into CSVQRPGQGYEQYF.

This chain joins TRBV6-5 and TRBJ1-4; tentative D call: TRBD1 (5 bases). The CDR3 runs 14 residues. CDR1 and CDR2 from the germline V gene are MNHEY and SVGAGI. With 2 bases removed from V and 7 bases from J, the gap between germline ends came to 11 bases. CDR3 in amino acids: CASSYGGFGEKLFF. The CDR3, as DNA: TGTGCCAGCAGTTACGGGGGGTTCGGTGAAAAACTGTTTTTT.

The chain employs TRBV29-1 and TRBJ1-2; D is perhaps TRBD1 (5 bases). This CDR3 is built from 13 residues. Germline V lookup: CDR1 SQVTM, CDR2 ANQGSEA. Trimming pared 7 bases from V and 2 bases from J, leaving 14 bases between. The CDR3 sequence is CSATVNPNYGYTF. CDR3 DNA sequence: TGCAGCGCGACAGTCAACCCGAACTATGGCTACACCTTC.

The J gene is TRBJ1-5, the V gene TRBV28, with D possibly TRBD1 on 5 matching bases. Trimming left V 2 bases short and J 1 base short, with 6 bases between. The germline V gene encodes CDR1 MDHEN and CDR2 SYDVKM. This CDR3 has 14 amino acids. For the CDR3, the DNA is TGTGCCAGCAGTTTAAGGGACAGCAATCAGCCCCAGCATTTT. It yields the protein CASSLRDSNQPQHF.

The CDR3 reads CASSFAWASGDEQFF. The CDR3 nucleotides read TGTGCCAGCAGCTTCGCGTGGGCTTCAGGGGATGAGCAGTTCTTC. The chain is built from TRBV7-9 and TRBJ2-1, with D possibly matching TRBD1 (6 bases). In germline, CDR1 is SEHNR, CDR2 FQNEAQ (reference sequence). V was shortened by 3 bases and J by 8 bases, with 17 bases between the two germline ends. The CDR3 is made up of 15 amino acids.

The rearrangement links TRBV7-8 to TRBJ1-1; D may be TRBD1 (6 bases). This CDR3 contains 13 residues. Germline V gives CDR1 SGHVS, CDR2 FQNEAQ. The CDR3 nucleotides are TGTGGCACGAGGGGGGAGGGAAACACTGAAGCTTTCTTT. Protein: CGTRGEGNTEAFF. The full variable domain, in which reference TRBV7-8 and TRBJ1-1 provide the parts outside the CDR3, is GAGVSQSPRYKVAKRGQDVALRCDPISGHVSLFWYQQALGQGPEFLTYFQNEAQLDKSGLPSDRFFAERPEGSVSTLKIQRTQQEDSAVYLCGTRGEGNTEAFFGQGTRLTVV.

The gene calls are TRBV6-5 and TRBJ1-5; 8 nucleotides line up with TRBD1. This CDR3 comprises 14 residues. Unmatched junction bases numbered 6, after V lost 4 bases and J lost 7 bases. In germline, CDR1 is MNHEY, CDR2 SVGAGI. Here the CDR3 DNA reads TGTGCCAGCAGTTTAGGACAGGGTCGCCAGCCCCAGCATTTT. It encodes CASSLGQGRQPQHF.

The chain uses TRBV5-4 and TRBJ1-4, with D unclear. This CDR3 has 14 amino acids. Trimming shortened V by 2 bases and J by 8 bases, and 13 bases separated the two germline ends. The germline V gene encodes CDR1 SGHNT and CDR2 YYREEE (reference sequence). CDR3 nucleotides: TGTGCCAGCAGCTTTTCGGGTCGTGGGGAAAAACTGTTTTTT. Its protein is CASSFSGRGEKLFF.

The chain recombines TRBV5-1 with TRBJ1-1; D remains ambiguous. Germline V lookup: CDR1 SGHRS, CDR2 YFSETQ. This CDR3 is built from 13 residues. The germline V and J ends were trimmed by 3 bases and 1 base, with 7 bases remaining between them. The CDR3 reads CASSYRPNTEAFF. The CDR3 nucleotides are TGCGCCAGCAGCTACAGACCGAACACTGAAGCTTTCTTT.

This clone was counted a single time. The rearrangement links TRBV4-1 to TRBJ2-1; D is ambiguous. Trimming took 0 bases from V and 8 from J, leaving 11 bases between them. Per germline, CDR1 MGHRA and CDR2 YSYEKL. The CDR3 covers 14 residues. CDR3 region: CASSQEGGIYEQFF. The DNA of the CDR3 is TGCGCCAGCAGCCAAGAGGGTGGGATATATGAGCAGTTCTTC.

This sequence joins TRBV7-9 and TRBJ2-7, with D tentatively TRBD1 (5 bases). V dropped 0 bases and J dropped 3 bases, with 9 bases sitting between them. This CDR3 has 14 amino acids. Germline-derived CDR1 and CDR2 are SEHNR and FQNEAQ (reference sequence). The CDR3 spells CASSLADSFYEQYF. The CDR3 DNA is TGTGCCAGCAGCTTAGCCGACAGCTTCTACGAGCAGTACTTC. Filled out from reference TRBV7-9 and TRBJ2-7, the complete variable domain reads DTGVSQNPRHKITKRGQNVTFRCDPISEHNRLYWYRQTLGQGPEFLTYFQNEAQLEKSRLLSDRFSAERPKGSFSTLEIQRTEQGDSAMYLCASSLADSFYEQYFGPGTRLTVT.

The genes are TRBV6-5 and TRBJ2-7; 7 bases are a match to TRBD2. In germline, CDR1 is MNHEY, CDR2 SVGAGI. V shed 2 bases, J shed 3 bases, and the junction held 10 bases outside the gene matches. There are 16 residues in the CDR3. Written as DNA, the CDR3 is TGTGCCAGCAGTTACGGGGCTGGCGGGAGTTTCTACGAGCAGTACTTC. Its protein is CASSYGAGGSFYEQYF.

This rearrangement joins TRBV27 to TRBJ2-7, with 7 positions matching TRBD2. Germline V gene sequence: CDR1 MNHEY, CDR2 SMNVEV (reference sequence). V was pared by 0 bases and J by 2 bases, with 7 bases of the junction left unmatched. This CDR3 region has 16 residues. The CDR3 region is CASSLSEASGAYEQYF. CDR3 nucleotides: TGTGCCAGCAGTTTATCAGAGGCTAGCGGAGCCTACGAGCAGTACTTC.

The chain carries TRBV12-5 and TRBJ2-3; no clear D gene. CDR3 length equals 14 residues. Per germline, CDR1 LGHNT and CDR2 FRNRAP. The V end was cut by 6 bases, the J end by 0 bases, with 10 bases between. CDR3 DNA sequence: TGTGCTAGTGGATTGAGACGAAGCACAGATACGCAGTATTTT. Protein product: CASGLRRSTDTQYF. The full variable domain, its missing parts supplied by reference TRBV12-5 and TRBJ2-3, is DARVTQTPRHKVTEMGQEVTMRCQPILGHNTVFWYRQTMMQGLELLAYFRNRAPLDDSGMPKDRFSAEMPDATLATLKIQPSEPRDSAVYFCASGLRRSTDTQYFGPGTRLTVL.

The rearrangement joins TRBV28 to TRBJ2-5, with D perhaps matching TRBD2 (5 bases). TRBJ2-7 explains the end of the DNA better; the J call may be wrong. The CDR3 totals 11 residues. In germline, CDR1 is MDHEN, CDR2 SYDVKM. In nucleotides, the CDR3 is TGTGCCAGCAGGCATCGGGGCGAGCAGTACTTC. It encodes CASRHRGEQYF.

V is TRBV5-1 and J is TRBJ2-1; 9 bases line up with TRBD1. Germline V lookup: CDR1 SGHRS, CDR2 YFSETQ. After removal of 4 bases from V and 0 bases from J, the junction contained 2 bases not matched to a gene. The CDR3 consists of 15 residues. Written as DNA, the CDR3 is TGCGCCAGCAGCGGGGGACAGGGCTCCTACAATGAGCAGTTCTTC. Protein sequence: CASSGGQGSYNEQFF.

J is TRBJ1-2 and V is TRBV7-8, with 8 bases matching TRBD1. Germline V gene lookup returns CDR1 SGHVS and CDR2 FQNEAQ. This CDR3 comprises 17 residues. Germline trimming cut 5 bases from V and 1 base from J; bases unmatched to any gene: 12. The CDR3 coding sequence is TGTGCCAGCAGCCCAAATCGGGGACAGGTACTTAACTATGGCTACACCTTC. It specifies CASSPNRGQVLNYGYTF.

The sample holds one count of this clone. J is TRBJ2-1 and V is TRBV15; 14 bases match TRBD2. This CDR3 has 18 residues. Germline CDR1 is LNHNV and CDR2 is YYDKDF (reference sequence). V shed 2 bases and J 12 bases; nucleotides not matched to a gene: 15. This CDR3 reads CATSRPPLGLAGVGRQFF. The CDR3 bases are TGTGCCACCAGCAGACCGCCGTTGGGACTAGCGGGAGTCGGGAGGCAGTTCTTC.

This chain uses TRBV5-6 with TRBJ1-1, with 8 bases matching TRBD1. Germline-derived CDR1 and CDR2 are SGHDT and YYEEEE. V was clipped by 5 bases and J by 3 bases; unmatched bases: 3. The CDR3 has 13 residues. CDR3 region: CASRRTGYTEAFF. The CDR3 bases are TGTGCCAGCAGAAGGACAGGGTACACTGAAGCTTTCTTT.

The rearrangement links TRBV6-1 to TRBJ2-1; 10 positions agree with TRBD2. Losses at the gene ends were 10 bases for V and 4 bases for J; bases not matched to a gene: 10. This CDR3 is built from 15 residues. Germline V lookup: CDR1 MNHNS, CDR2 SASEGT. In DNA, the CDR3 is TGTGCCATAACTAATAGCGGGAGGACTTACAATGAGCAGTTCTTC. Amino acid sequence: CAITNSGRTYNEQFF.

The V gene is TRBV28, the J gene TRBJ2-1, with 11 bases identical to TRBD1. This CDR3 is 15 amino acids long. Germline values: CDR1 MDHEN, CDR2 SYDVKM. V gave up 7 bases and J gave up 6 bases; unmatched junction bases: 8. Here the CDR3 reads CASNPGQGVLNEQFF. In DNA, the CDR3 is TGTGCCAGCAACCCGGGACAGGGGGTCCTCAATGAGCAGTTCTTC.

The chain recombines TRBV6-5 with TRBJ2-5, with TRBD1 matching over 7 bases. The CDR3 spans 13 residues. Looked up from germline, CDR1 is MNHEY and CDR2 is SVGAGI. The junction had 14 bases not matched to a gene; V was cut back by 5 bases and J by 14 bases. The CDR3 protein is CASSPEGTARVYF. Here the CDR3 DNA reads TGTGCCAGCAGTCCCGAAGGGACAGCTAGGGTTTACTTC.